This is a list of T cell receptor beta chains from one sample in a study of blood T cell repertoires in COVID-19. Clones were sequenced by immunoSEQ multiplex PCR, and TCRdb holds only the in-frame ones, with some missing. The sample has tens of thousands of clones, 75% to 90% seen once. Sequenced input: peripheral blood. The receptors were sampled from a woman older than 75 with active COVID-19. Each CDR3 is given with its conserved first and last residue. The D gene is left open where the match is weak. A row's size may be missing; if present it is once, few, many or a size class.

v_call	j_call	d_call	clone_size	cdr3_nt	cdr3_aa
TRBV5-4	TRBJ2-2	NA	NA	TGTGCCAGCAGCTCGGTTAAAAACCGGGAGCTGTTTTTT	CASSSVKNRELFF
TRBV27	TRBJ2-3	TRBD1	NA	TGTGCCAGCACCCTTACAGGGGTTAACACAGATACGCAGTATTTT	CASTLTGVNTDTQYF
TRBV9	TRBJ1-2	TRBD1	NA	TGTGCCAGCAGCGGACAACAGGGGGGCTATGGCTACACCTTC	CASSGQQGGYGYTF
TRBV9	TRBJ1-2	TRBD1	NA	TGTGCCAGCAGCGACAGGGGGCGTAACTATGGCTACACCTTC	CASSDRGRNYGYTF
TRBV2	TRBJ2-2	TRBD2	NA	TGTGCCAGCAGCAAGACTAGCGGGGCGAACACCGGGGAGCTGTTTTTT	CASSKTSGANTGELFF
TRBV10-1	TRBJ2-3	TRBD1	NA	TGCGCCAGCAGTGAGTCGGGCAGGGGGCTTGCAGATACGCAGTATTTT	CASSESGRGLADTQYF
TRBV6-5	TRBJ1-5	NA	NA	TGTGCCAGCAGTTACTCGCGGAGCAATCAGCCCCAGCATTTT	CASSYSRSNQPQHF
TRBV30	TRBJ1-5	NA	NA	TGTGCCTGGAGTCCCGACCGGGGTGGCAATCAGCCCCAGCATTTT	CAWSPDRGGNQPQHF
TRBV19	TRBJ1-1	TRBD1	NA	TGTGCCAGTAGTACTCCCGGACAGGGACGATTGAACACTGAAGCTTTCTTT	CASSTPGQGRLNTEAFF
TRBV18	TRBJ1-1	NA	NA	TGTGCCAGCTCACCAAGGCTTATGGAGGGGGCTTTCTTT	CASSPRLMEGAFF
TRBV2	TRBJ1-1	NA	NA	TGTGCCAGCAGTGTAAGGGGGGGGCAGGTGAACACTGAAGCTTTCTTT	CASSVRGGQVNTEAFF
TRBV24-1	TRBJ2-3	NA	NA	TGTGCCACCGAAGAAGGGGGGGCCTTGAATACGCAGTATTTT	CATEEGGALNTQYF
TRBV3-1/TRBV3-2	TRBJ1-5	NA	once	TGTGCCAGCAGCCAAGACGCCGGTCAGCCCCAGCATTTT	CASSQDAGQPQHF
TRBV24-1	TRBJ2-1	TRBD2	NA	TGTGCCACCAGTGCCCGAGGGGGCGGGGGGGACAATGAGCAGTTCTTC	CATSARGGGGDNEQFF
TRBV21-1	TRBJ1-2	NA	NA	TGTGCCAGCAGCAAAGAGGAGGGGACAGGCCCCTATGGCTACACCTTC	CASSKEEGTGPYGYTF
TRBV11-3	TRBJ2-5	TRBD1	NA	TGTGCCAGCAGCTCTGGAGACAGGGGCGAGACCCAGTACTTC	CASSSGDRGETQYF
TRBV7-6	TRBJ2-3	NA	NA	TGTGCCAGCAGCTTAGCGCCCGGTGGGGGAGGAGATACGCAGTATTTT	CASSLAPGGGGDTQYF
TRBV7-9	TRBJ1-1	NA	NA	TGTGCCAGCAGCTTATCACGGGACACTGAAGCTTTCTTT	CASSLSRDTEAFF
TRBV6-2/TRBV6-3	TRBJ1-5	TRBD1	NA	TGTGCCAGCAGTAGGGGACAGGTCTTAAATCAGCCCCAGCATTTT	CASSRGQVLNQPQHF
TRBV28	TRBJ2-7	TRBD1	NA	TGTGCCAGCAGTCCCAGGACAGGGCAGTACGAGCAGTACTTC	CASSPRTGQYEQYF
TRBV18	TRBJ2-7	TRBD1	NA	TGTGCCAGCTCCCCCGGGACAGGGCAGAACAACTACGAGCAGTACTTC	CASSPGTGQNNYEQYF
TRBV25-1	TRBJ2-7	TRBD1	few	TGTGCCATCCCTCGGGGACAGAGGAAATGGGGGTCCTACGAGCAGTACTTC	CAIPRGQRKWGSYEQYF
TRBV4-3	TRBJ1-6	TRBD1	NA	TGCGCCAGCAGCCGAGGACAGGGATCTTATTATAATTCACCCCTCCACTTT	CASSRGQGSYYNSPLHF
TRBV4-1	TRBJ2-5	TRBD2	NA	TGCGCCAGCAGCCAACTAGGACTAGCGGGGGGGCTGCGGGAGACCCAGTACTTC	CASSQLGLAGGLRETQYF
TRBV19	TRBJ2-2	NA	NA	TGTGCCAGTAGATCACAGGAGTACACCGGGGAGCTGTTTTTT	CASRSQEYTGELFF
TRBV24-1	TRBJ2-2	TRBD1	NA	TGTGCCACCAGGGGGCCTTCCGGGACAGACAACACCGGGGAGCTGTTTTTT	CATRGPSGTDNTGELFF
TRBV28	TRBJ2-3	TRBD2	NA	TGTGCCAGCGGGGTTGGCGGGGGTTACACAGATACGCAGTATTTT	CASGVGGGYTDTQYF
TRBV7-9	TRBJ1-3	NA	NA	TGTGCCAGCAGCTTGACAAGTGGAAACACCATATATTTT	CASSLTSGNTIYF
TRBV19	TRBJ2-5	TRBD2	few	TGTGCCAGTAGTCCCCCGGGGCGGGCGGGGGTGGAGACCCAGTACTTC	CASSPPGRAGVETQYF
TRBV6-2/TRBV6-3	TRBJ2-6	NA	NA	TGTGCCAGCAGTTACCCGGCACTAAGCTCTGGGGCCAACGTCCTGACTTTC	CASSYPALSSGANVLTF
TRBV5-3	TRBJ1-2	NA	once	TGTGCCAGACGCACCCCGGGGGACCCCGAGGCCTATGGCTACACCTTC	CARRTPGDPEAYGYTF
TRBV7-2	TRBJ1-2	TRBD1	NA	TGTGCCAGCAGCCCCTCGGACAGGGTCTATGGCTACACCTTC	CASSPSDRVYGYTF
TRBV7-9	TRBJ1-1	TRBD1	NA	TGTGCCAGCAGCAAGACAGGGGGCACCACTGAAGCTTTCTTT	CASSKTGGTTEAFF
TRBV5-3	TRBJ2-1	TRBD2	NA	TGTGCCAGAAGCCCAGGGACTAGCGGGGGGCCGACTCCTACTGACAATGAGCAGTTCTTC	CARSPGTSGGPTPTDNEQFF
TRBV5-4	TRBJ1-1	NA	NA	TGTGCCAGCAGTCCGCGCGGGAACTTGAACACTGAAGCTTTCTTT	CASSPRGNLNTEAFF
TRBV5-1	TRBJ2-2	TRBD1	NA	TGCGCCAGCAGCTCGACCGGGACAGGACCCACTTACACCGGGGAGCTGTTTTTT	CASSSTGTGPTYTGELFF
TRBV18	TRBJ1-2	TRBD1	NA	TGTGCCAGCTCACCGCGACAGGGAACTCTTGGCTACACCTTC	CASSPRQGTLGYTF
TRBV19	TRBJ2-3	NA	NA	TGTGCCAGTAGCCCAGGAGGGGCGCGGGGCACAGATACGCAGTATTTT	CASSPGGARGTDTQYF
TRBV7-2	TRBJ2-2	TRBD2	NA	TGTGCCAGCAGCTTTCGCGGGGGGGGAAACACCGGGGAGCTGTTTTTT	CASSFRGGGNTGELFF
TRBV7-2	TRBJ2-7	NA	NA	TGTGCCAGCAGCACGAGGTCCGCTTTTAGCTCCTACGAGCAGTACTTC	CASSTRSAFSSYEQYF
TRBV5-4	TRBJ2-5	TRBD2	NA	TGTGCCAGCCAATCAGGGGTAGCGGGGGTACAAGAGACCCAGTACTTC	CASQSGVAGVQETQYF
TRBV15	TRBJ2-3	TRBD1	once	TGTGCCACCAGCAGAGGGGACAGGGGCTTCCCAGATACGCAGTATTTT	CATSRGDRGFPDTQYF
TRBV18	TRBJ2-3	TRBD2	NA	TGTGCCAGCTCACCCCCACTAGCGGGCACAGATACGCAGTATTTT	CASSPPLAGTDTQYF
TRBV6-5	TRBJ2-3	NA	NA	TGTGCCAGCAGTTTCGACAGGGATACGCAGTATTTT	CASSFDRDTQYF
TRBV5-1	TRBJ2-5	TRBD2	NA	TGCGCCAGCAGCTTGGGTGCGGGGGGCTACCAAGAGACCCAGTACTTC	CASSLGAGGYQETQYF
TRBV20-1	TRBJ2-5	NA	NA	TGCAGTGCTAGTAGAGCGGGTGAGACCCAGTACTTC	CSASRAGETQYF
TRBV7-3	TRBJ2-2	TRBD1	NA	TGTGCCAGCAGCTTAGGGACAGGGGTCACCGGGGAGCTGTTTTTT	CASSLGTGVTGELFF
TRBV6-5	TRBJ1-1	NA	NA	TGTGCCAGCAGGTTGGAGGGTAGGACTGAAGCTTTCTTT	CASRLEGRTEAFF
TRBV27	TRBJ2-1	NA	NA	TGTGCCAGCAGTCCCACAACCAATGAGCAGTTCTTC	CASSPTTNEQFF
TRBV5-1	TRBJ2-3	TRBD2	NA	TGCGCCAGCAGCTTGGAGGGACTAGCGGACACTAGCACAGATACGCAGTATTTT	CASSLEGLADTSTDTQYF
TRBV7-2	TRBJ1-2	NA	NA	TGTGCCAGCAGCTTAGTCACAGCCTATGGCTACACCTTC	CASSLVTAYGYTF
TRBV5-6	TRBJ2-7	TRBD1	NA	TGTGCCAGCAGCTTAACAGGGGTGGTCTACGAGCAGTACTTC	CASSLTGVVYEQYF
TRBV19	TRBJ2-5	NA	NA	TGTGCCAGTAGTATTAGGGGAGAGACCCAGTACTTC	CASSIRGETQYF
TRBV7-8	TRBJ2-7	TRBD2	NA	TGTGCCAGCAGCCCTGCCGGGACTACCTCCTACGAGCAGTACTTC	CASSPAGTTSYEQYF
TRBV5-1	TRBJ2-1	NA	NA	TGCGCCAGCAGCTTGCCAGGGTCGGTCGATGAGCAGTTCTTC	CASSLPGSVDEQFF
TRBV7-8	TRBJ1-2	NA	NA	TGTGCCAGCAGCCCTCACGAACACGGGGGCTATGGCTACACCTTC	CASSPHEHGGYGYTF
TRBV28	TRBJ1-6	NA	NA	TGTGCCAGCAAACAGAGCTCCTATAATTCACCCCTCCACTTT	CASKQSSYNSPLHF